The 32 T cell receptor beta chains given below trace back to one sample, sequenced in a study of blood T cell repertoires in COVID-19. TCRdb's table, derived via immunoSEQ multiplex PCR, lists solely in-frame clones and lacks some. The sample lists roughly 250,000 clones, 75% to 95% occurring once. Sequenced material: PBMCs or T cells enriched from blood (not recorded which). These receptors all stem from a woman in her late teens or twenties who had recovered from COVID-19.

The chain has TRBV12-3 or TRBV12-4 and TRBJ1-2; 7 bases fit TRBD1. Trimming removed 5 bases from V and 5 bases from J; junction bases left unmatched: 5. The length of the CDR3 is 13 residues. For the CDR3, the DNA is TGTGCCAGCAGTCGACAGGGATCTTATGGCTACACCTTC. Translated: CASSRQGSYGYTF.

The chain employs TRBV27 and TRBJ1-2, with TRBD1 as a possible D gene (5 bases). CDR1 is MNHEY, CDR2 SMNVEV, per germline (reference sequence). The ends were cut back, 2 bases at V and 4 bases at J, with 14 bases in the middle. The CDR3 has 15 residues. The CDR3, as DNA: TGTGCCAGCAGTTTAGCACCATCCAGGGCCTATGGCTACACCTTC. Protein product: CASSLAPSRAYGYTF.

The chain uses TRBV29-1 and TRBJ1-2, with a weak D call TRBD1 (6 bases). The V gene's germline CDR1 is SQVTM and CDR2 ANQGSEA. The CDR3 covers 13 residues. The germline V and J ends were trimmed by 7 bases and 2 bases, with 14 bases remaining between them. The CDR3 loop is CSAGSRGNYGYTF. CDR3 in DNA: TGCAGCGCTGGGAGCAGGGGCAACTATGGCTACACCTTC. The full variable domain, rest sourced from reference TRBV29-1 and TRBJ1-2, is SAVISQKPSRDICQRGTSLTIQCQVDSQVTMMFWYRQQPGQSLTLIATANQGSEATYESGFVIDKFPISRPNLTFSTLTVSNMSPEDSSIYLCSAGSRGNYGYTFGSGTRLTVV.

The chain is built from TRBV2 and TRBJ1-1; TRBD1 aligns across 7 bases. The CDR3 covers 13 residues. Germline loops: CDR1 SNHLY, CDR2 FYNNEI. J was trimmed by 4 bases and V by 5 bases; bases with no gene match: 4. CDR3 nucleotides: TGTGCCAGCAGTAAACAGGGGATCACTGAAGCTTTCTTT. Its translation: CASSKQGITEAFF.

The chain is built from TRBV27 and TRBJ1-5; 7 nucleotides line up with TRBD1. The ends lost 4 bases at V and 6 bases at J; junction bases unmatched: 3. This CDR3 comprises 13 residues. Germline V CDR1 and CDR2: MNHEY, SMNVEV (reference sequence). The CDR3 region has the DNA TGTGCCAGCAGTTACAGGGGAAGTCAGCCCCAGCATTTT. Protein product: CASSYRGSQPQHF.

The rearrangement uses TRBV28 and TRBJ2-4; D is unresolved. Trimming took 8 bases from V and 9 from J, leaving 20 bases between them. Per germline, CDR1 MDHEN and CDR2 SYDVKM. This CDR3 has 14 amino acids. The CDR3 sequence is CASQPGPLLGIQYF. The CDR3 DNA reads as TGTGCCAGCCAACCTGGGCCCCTCCTGGGCATTCAGTACTTC.

V and J are TRBV5-1 and TRBJ2-2, with TRBD1 matching over 9 bases. This CDR3 region has 14 residues. CDR1 is SGHRS and CDR2 is YFSETQ in the germline V gene. With 3 bases clipped from V and 7 bases from J, the junction kept 4 bases outside the gene matches. The CDR3 nucleotides read TGCGCCAGCAGCTCACAGGGGGCCAACGGGGAGCTGTTTTTT. The encoded protein is CASSSQGANGELFF.

The genes are TRBV5-4 and TRBJ2-5; TRBD1 matches at 8 bases. Germline V CDR1 and CDR2: SGHNT, YYREEE (reference sequence). The V segment lost 5 bases and the J segment 5 bases; nucleotides outside the gene matches: 8. The CDR3 covers 14 residues. CDR3 sequence (DNA): TGTGCCAGCAGTAAGGCAGGGGGCGCGGAGACCCAGTACTTC. This codes for CASSKAGGAETQYF. Filled out from reference TRBV5-4 and TRBJ2-5, the complete variable domain reads ETGVTQSPTHLIKTRGQQVTLRCSSQSGHNTVSWYQQALGQGPQFIFQYYREEENGRGNFPPRFSGLQFPNYSSELNVNALELDDSALYLCASSKAGGAETQYFGPGTRLLVL.

This clone came up once. The V call is TRBV9, the J call TRBJ2-7; a weak D match, TRBD2 (5 bases). CDR1 is SGDLS, CDR2 YYNGEE, per germline. CDR3 length equals 17 residues. The V and J ends lost 4 bases and 0 bases respectively, with 20 bases between them. The CDR3 sequence: CASSFPRDSDYSYEQYF. CDR3 bases: TGTGCCAGCAGCTTCCCCCGAGATAGCGATTACTCCTACGAGCAGTACTTC. Looking up the rest from reference TRBV9 and TRBJ2-7 gives the full variable domain: DSGVTQTPKHLITATGQRVTLRCSPRSGDLSVYWYQQSLDQGLQFLIQYYNGEERAKGNILERFSAQQFPDLHSELNLSSLELGDSALYFCASSFPRDSDYSYEQYFGPGTRLTVT.

The chain couples TRBV9 to TRBJ2-7, with 9 bases matching TRBD2. The germline CDR1 and CDR2 sequences are SGDLS and YYNGEE. The V gene end was trimmed by 3 bases and the J gene end by 5 bases; junction bases not matched to a gene: 9. The CDR3 consists of 15 residues. The CDR3 sequence: CASSDGLAGVNEQYF. DNA of the CDR3: TGTGCCAGCAGCGACGGTTTAGCGGGAGTGAACGAGCAGTACTTC.

This chain uses TRBV6-5 with TRBJ1-4; the D is unclear. Deletions cut 4 bases from V and 8 bases from J, with 5 bases between. This CDR3 region has 11 residues. Germline values: CDR1 MNHEY, CDR2 SVGAGI. CDR3 sequence: CASSLAEKLFF. In DNA form, the CDR3 reads TGTGCCAGCAGTTTGGCCGAAAAACTGTTTTTT.

The chain joins TRBV18 to TRBJ1-5; no clear D gene. This CDR3 has 15 residues. Germline V CDR1 and CDR2: KGHSH, LQKENI. Between the trimmed V and J ends, which lost 1 base and 3 bases, there was a span of 10 bases. The CDR3 reads CASSPQANVNQPQHF. The CDR3 DNA follows: TGTGCCAGCTCACCACAAGCGAATGTCAATCAGCCCCAGCATTTT. Full variable domain (missing parts from reference TRBV18 and TRBJ1-5): NAGVMQNPRHLVRRRGQEARLRCSPMKGHSHVYWYRQLPEEGLKFMVYLQKENIIDESGMPKERFSAEFPKEGPSILRIQQVVRGDSAAYFCASSPQANVNQPQHFGDGTRLSIL.

This chain connects TRBV28 to TRBJ2-7; 16 positions agree with TRBD2. The V segment lost 5 bases and the J segment 6 bases; nucleotides outside the gene matches: 13. This CDR3 has 18 residues. Germline CDR1 and CDR2: MDHEN and SYDVKM. DNA for the CDR3: TGTGCCAGCAGTGGAACTCCCGGGACTAGCGGGAGGGCGGGCGAGCAGTACTTC. This encodes CASSGTPGTSGRAGEQYF.

The chain has TRBV7-9 and TRBJ1-1; TRBD1 matches at 7 bases. J was trimmed by 3 bases and V by 8 bases; bases with no gene match: 0. CDR1 is SEHNR and CDR2 is FQNEAQ in the germline V gene (reference sequence). This CDR3 contains 11 residues. DNA of the CDR3: TGTGCCAGCCAGGGGGACACTGAAGCTTTCTTT. Protein sequence: CASQGDTEAFF.

This rearrangement joins TRBV7-8 to TRBJ2-7, with 9 bases aligning to TRBD1. CDR1 is SGHVS, CDR2 FQNEAQ, per germline. The ends lost 5 bases at V and 6 bases at J; junction bases unmatched: 17. The CDR3 has 17 residues. The CDR3 nucleotides read TGTGCCAGCAGCCCATCTACCCCCGGGACAGGGACGGGCGAGCAGTACTTC. It specifies CASSPSTPGTGTGEQYF.

This rearrangement joins TRBV29-1 to TRBJ1-1, with 7 nucleotides matching TRBD1. The CDR3 sequence is 14 residues long. V shed 7 bases, J shed 6 bases, and the junction held 14 bases outside the gene matches. CDR1 and CDR2 (germline): SQVTM, ANQGSEA. This chain's CDR3 is CSARAPQGLAEAFF. CDR3 nucleotide sequence: TGCAGCGCCCGGGCCCCACAGGGGTTGGCTGAAGCTTTCTTT.

The CDR3 loop is CASSPYLDSNYGYTF. Written as DNA, the CDR3 is TGTGCCAGCAGCCCCTACTTGGACAGTAACTATGGCTACACCTTC. The chain has TRBV7-9 and TRBJ1-2; the D gene is possibly TRBD1 (6 bases). The CDR3 spans 15 residues. Germline-derived CDR1 and CDR2 are SEHNR and FQNEAQ (reference sequence). The V end was cut by 5 bases, the J end by 1 base, with 14 bases between.

The gene calls are TRBV24-1 and TRBJ1-3; weak D call: TRBD1 (6 bases). Germline CDR1 KGHDR, CDR2 SFDVKD. Trimming took 9 bases from V and 3 from J, leaving 14 bases between them. The CDR3 runs to 14 residues. The CDR3 region is CATAGRGDGNTIYF. The CDR3, as DNA: TGTGCCACCGCGGGCAGGGGTGATGGAAACACCATATATTTT.

This chain connects TRBV13 to TRBJ1-6, with 9 bases aligning to TRBD1. The junction had 15 bases not matched to a gene; V was cut back by 4 bases and J by 8 bases. Per the germline V gene, CDR1 is PRHDT and CDR2 is FYEKMQ (reference sequence). CDR3 size: 18 residues. In nucleotides, the CDR3 is TGTGCCAGCAGCTCAAGGACAGGGGATCTCTCAGAGCATTCACCCCTCCACTTT. This codes for CASSSRTGDLSEHSPLHF.

The chain couples TRBV11-2 to TRBJ2-1; 7 nucleotides agree with TRBD2. V dropped 1 base and J dropped 6; count of bases not matched to a gene: 6. This CDR3 is built from 15 residues. Germline V gene data show CDR1 as SGHAT and CDR2 as FQNNGV. In DNA, the CDR3 is TGTGCCAGCAGCTTAGGGGAGGGCCGGGGCAATGAGCAGTTCTTC. It translates to CASSLGEGRGNEQFF. The complete variable domain, with remaining parts taken from reference TRBV11-2 and TRBJ2-1, reads EAGVAQSPRYKIIEKRQSVAFWCNPISGHATLYWYQQILGQGPKLLIQFQNNGVVDDSQLPKDRFSAERLKGVDSTLKIQPAKLEDSAVYLCASSLGEGRGNEQFFGPGTRLTVL.

This clone was counted a few times. This chain joins TRBV6-1 and TRBJ1-1; D might be TRBD1 (6 bases). Germline V CDR1 and CDR2: MNHNS, SASEGT. V was pared by 0 bases and J by 10 bases, with 6 bases between. This CDR3 is 11 amino acids long. The CDR3 bases are TGTGCCAGCAGTGAAGCAGGGGGAGCTTTCTTT. It is translated as CASSEAGGAFF.

The chain uses TRBV7-2 and TRBJ1-4, with 9 bases identical to TRBD1. The J segment lost 6 bases and the V segment lost 5 bases, leaving 4 bases of the junction unmatched. The CDR3 totals 14 residues. From germline, CDR1 is SGHTA and CDR2 FQGNSA. The CDR3 DNA reads as TGTGCCAGCAGCCCTACAGGGGGCTATGAAAAACTGTTTTTT. Its translation: CASSPTGGYEKLFF. Full variable domain (missing parts from reference TRBV7-2 and TRBJ1-4): GAGVSQSPSNKVTEKGKDVELRCDPISGHTALYWYRQSLGQGLEFLIYFQGNSAPDKSGLPSDRFSAERTGGSVSTLTIQRTQQEDSAVYLCASSPTGGYEKLFFGSGTQLSVL.

The J gene is TRBJ1-2, the V gene TRBV5-1; 9 bases are a match to TRBD1. The J segment lost 6 bases and the V segment lost 3 bases, leaving 9 bases of the junction unmatched. The CDR3 is 15 residues long. Germline V gene data show CDR1 as SGHRS and CDR2 as YFSETQ. In DNA, the CDR3 is TGCGCCAGCAGCTCCCTTGACAGGGGGTGGGATGGCTACACCTTC. It encodes CASSSLDRGWDGYTF.

The chain links TRBV9 to TRBJ2-1, with 9 bases that match TRBD2. This CDR3 comprises 17 residues. V shed 2 bases, J shed 7 bases, and the junction held 13 bases outside the gene matches. The germline CDR1 and CDR2 sequences are SGDLS and YYNGEE. Here the CDR3 reads CASSVAPGAGGRNEQFF. The CDR3 coding sequence is TGTGCCAGCAGCGTGGCCCCAGGGGCGGGGGGGCGGAATGAGCAGTTCTTC.

The CDR3 loop reads CASSSVSYYGYTF. In DNA form, the CDR3 reads TGTGCCAGCTCATCCGTTTCGTACTATGGCTACACCTTC. This chain connects TRBV18 to TRBJ1-2, with unresolved D. Germline-derived CDR1 and CDR2 are KGHSH and LQKENI. This CDR3 is 13 amino acids long. The ends were cut back, 5 bases at V and 3 bases at J, with 10 bases in the middle.

The chain couples TRBV6-5 to TRBJ2-7; 12 nucleotides agree with TRBD2. The CDR3 contains 15 residues. Germline CDR1 and CDR2: MNHEY and SVGAGI. With 6 bases clipped from V and 4 bases from J, the junction kept 7 bases outside the gene matches. The CDR3 nucleotides are TGTGCCAGCAGACCTCTAGCGGGGGGGAGGTACGAGCAGTACTTC. It is translated as CASRPLAGGRYEQYF.

CDR3 sequence: CASSLNGEAFF. In DNA form, the CDR3 reads TGTGCCAGCAGTTTAAACGGGGAAGCTTTCTTT. J is TRBJ1-1 and V is TRBV28; D unclear. This CDR3 is 11 amino acids long. Trimming took 2 bases from V and 8 from J, leaving 6 bases between them. Germline values: CDR1 MDHEN, CDR2 SYDVKM.

The rearrangement uses TRBV2 and TRBJ1-2, with a weak D call TRBD1 (6 bases). The CDR3 runs 16 residues. CDR1 is SNHLY and CDR2 is FYNNEI in the germline V gene. The V end was cut by 1 base, the J end by 4 bases, with 16 bases between. The CDR3 is CASSEGGGLTIYGYTF. CDR3 coding DNA: TGTGCCAGCAGTGAAGGGGGGGGCCTGACCATCTATGGCTACACCTTC.

The J gene is TRBJ2-1, the V gene TRBV15; 8 bases line up with TRBD1. V lost 3 bases and J lost 8; bases outside the gene matches: 3. CDR3 length: 13 amino acids. Germline CDR1 is LNHNV and CDR2 is YYDKDF (reference sequence). CDR3 sequence: CATSRAGGDEQFF. The CDR3 DNA reads as TGTGCCACCAGCAGGGCAGGGGGCGATGAGCAGTTCTTC.

A note on this clone: This same CDR3 is encoded by further DNA sequences in the sample. The J gene is TRBJ1-1, the V gene TRBV18; 7 nucleotides align to TRBD1. From germline, CDR1 is KGHSH and CDR2 LQKENI. The CDR3 contains 15 residues. J was trimmed by 2 bases and V by 3 bases; bases with no gene match: 6. The CDR3 bases are TGTGCCAGCTCACCTCGAACAGGGGACAACACTGAAGCTTTCTTT. Its translation: CASSPRTGDNTEAFF.

This chain uses TRBV18 with TRBJ1-2; 7 bases match TRBD1. The CDR3 loop spans 13 amino acids. Germline V gene data show CDR1 as KGHSH and CDR2 as LQKENI. V shed 6 bases, J shed 3 bases, and the junction held 4 bases outside the gene matches. The CDR3 DNA is TGTGCCAGCTCGACAGGGCTAGACTATGGCTACACCTTC. This encodes CASSTGLDYGYTF.

The rearrangement joins TRBV3-1 (or the pseudogene TRBV3-2) to TRBJ1-1; D unclear. In germline, CDR1 is LGHDT, CDR2 YNNKEL (reference sequence). Trimming shortened V by 0 bases and J by 1 base, and 6 bases separated the two germline ends. The CDR3 totals 14 residues. DNA for the CDR3: TGTGCCAGCAGCCAAGATCTGAGGAACACTGAAGCTTTCTTT. It codes for CASSQDLRNTEAFF.